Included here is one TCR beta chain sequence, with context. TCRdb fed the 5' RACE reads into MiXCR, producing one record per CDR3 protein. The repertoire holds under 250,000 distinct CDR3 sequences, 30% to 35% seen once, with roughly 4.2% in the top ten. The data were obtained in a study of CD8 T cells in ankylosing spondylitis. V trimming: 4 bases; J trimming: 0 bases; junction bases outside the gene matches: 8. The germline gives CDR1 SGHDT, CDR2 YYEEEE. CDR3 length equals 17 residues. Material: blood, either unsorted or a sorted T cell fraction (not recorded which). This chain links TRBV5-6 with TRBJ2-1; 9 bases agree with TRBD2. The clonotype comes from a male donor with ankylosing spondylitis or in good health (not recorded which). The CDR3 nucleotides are TGTGCCAGCAGCATCGGGACTAGCCGGAGCTCCTACAATGAGCAGTTCTTC. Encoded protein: CASSIGTSRSSYNEQFF.